This entry is about one T cell receptor (beta chain). Its antigen is as yet unknown. Indicated treatment: approximately nine-day PBMC culture with coronavirus spike peptide pools or control peptides (ViraFEST assay). One should note that the unexposed donor's CD4+ T cells were collected before the COVID-19 pandemic (2011-2018). Where cell yield allowed, unexposed-donor CD4+ T cells were probed with SARS-CoV-2 S/N and four cold-coronavirus spikes. The assay that was used to sequence DNA from cultured CD4+ T cells was the Oncomine TCR Beta short-read assay. Genomic DNA was taken out of cultured CD4+ T cells by extraction. TCRdb itself ran the PCR reads through MiXCR, one entry per CDR3 protein. The sample includes about 6,600 distinct CDR3 sequences, roughly 50% seen only once; the top ten take 55% to 70%. The data belong to a study of vaccination and CD4 T cells after COVID-19. V was shortened by 4 bases and J by 5 bases, with 20 bases between the two germline ends. Germline values: CDR1 SGHVS, CDR2 FQNEAQ. The CDR3 has 16 amino acids.

Sequenced input: CD4+ T cells from blood, cultured in vitro. The receptor was derived from a human donor in good health. The chain carries TRBV7-8 and TRBJ2-5, with D tentatively TRBD2 (6 bases). CDR3 bases: TGTGCCAGCAGCTCCCCGATTAGAGAGGGGAGGGAGACCCAGTACTTC. Its translation: CASSSPIREGRETQYF.